This T cell receptor beta chain was captured in a study of cytomegalovirus exposure and HLA in healthy donors. Per germline, CDR1 SEHNR and CDR2 FQNEAQ (reference sequence). The CDR3 consists of 14 residues. The V end was cut by 8 bases, the J end by 0 bases, with 11 bases between. With respect to this clone: What it binds is unknown.

60 Vbeta and 13 Jbeta primers were used in PCR. Per the authors' pipeline: A later analysis tallied about 80 million unique TCR beta chains, 9.5 million to 14 million of them shared. Sequencing was performed with immunoSEQ multiplex PCR; in TCRdb, only in-frame clones are kept and a portion is missing. The D gene and trimming were derived from the DNA, and the V and J assignments and clone size from that table. The table lists 90,000 to 110,000 clones, approximately 72% of them singletons, with around 1.3% in the top ten. General observations from the study: Another analysis was done later, and it associated approximately 15,000 TCR beta sequences with HLA alleles at 0.05 false discovery rate.

The chain combines TRBV7-9 with TRBJ2-1; D gene uncertain. The TCR was taken from a man aged 25 to 40 in good health and CMV-seronegative. Sequencing used PBMCs. The CDR3 reads CASSTPSSYNEQFF. CDR3 coding DNA: TGTGCCAGCTCGACTCCCAGCTCCTACAATGAGCAGTTCTTC.